Presented here are 17 T cell receptor beta chains from one specimen sequenced in a study of OX40 agonist ivuxolimab in advanced cancers. Here immunoSEQ multiplex PCR was the method, and the copy in TCRdb shows in-frame clones only, minus some. Among 65,000 to 85,000 clones listed, approximately 90% were seen once. Specimen: CD4+ or CD8+ T cells sorted from blood, collected in a trial of the OX40 agonist ivuxolimab. The receptors originated from an adult with an advanced solid tumor such as melanoma, head and neck, liver or kidney cancer.

J is TRBJ2-1 and V is TRBV6-4, with a possible D match to TRBD1 (6 bases). This CDR3 comprises 16 residues. Germline V gives CDR1 MRHNA, CDR2 SNTAGT. Trimming removed 4 bases at V and 2 bases at J, with 15 bases between. CDR3 sequence: CASSAEQGPTYNEQFF. The DNA for the CDR3 is TGTGCCAGCAGTGCTGAACAGGGACCTACCTACAATGAGCAGTTCTTC.

The chain couples TRBV7-8 to TRBJ1-1; weak D call: TRBD1 (6 bases). Per germline, CDR1 SGHVS and CDR2 FQNEAQ. The CDR3 sequence is 15 residues long. V was clipped by 5 bases and J by 4 bases, with 17 bases between them. The CDR3 reads CASSVTPGGTTEAFF. CDR3 nucleotides: TGTGCCAGCAGCGTGACCCCGGGGGGCACCACTGAAGCTTTCTTT.

This chain's CDR3 is CASSTSGSGFNEQFF. CDR3 nucleotide sequence: TGTGCCAGTAGTACCTCGGGGAGCGGGTTCAATGAGCAGTTCTTC. The rearrangement links TRBV19 to TRBJ2-1; perhaps TRBD2 as D (6 bases). V lost 4 bases and J lost 6, with 16 bases in between. This CDR3 comprises 15 residues. The V gene's germline CDR1 is LNHDA and CDR2 SQIVND (reference sequence). Using reference TRBV19 and TRBJ2-1 for the parts outside the CDR3, the full variable domain is DGGITQSPKYLFRKEGQNVTLSCEQNLNHDAMYWYRQDPGQGLRLIYYSQIVNDFQKGDIAEGYSVSREKKESFPLTVTSAQKNPTAFYLCASSTSGSGFNEQFFGPGTRLTVL.

The rearrangement uses TRBV12-5 and TRBJ1-1; perhaps TRBD1 as D (6 bases). The V end lost 7 bases, the J end lost 4 bases, and 19 bases lay between the germline ends. Germline CDR1 reads LGHNT; CDR2 reads FRNRAP. The CDR3 is 15 amino acids. The CDR3, as DNA: TGTGCTAGTGCTCCTGGGTTGACAGGCTTCACTGAAGCTTTCTTT. It specifies CASAPGLTGFTEAFF. The full variable domain, completed using reference TRBV12-5 and TRBJ1-1, is DARVTQTPRHKVTEMGQEVTMRCQPILGHNTVFWYRQTMMQGLELLAYFRNRAPLDDSGMPKDRFSAEMPDATLATLKIQPSEPRDSAVYFCASAPGLTGFTEAFFGQGTRLTVV.

The chain combines TRBV4-3 with TRBJ1-2, with D unresolved. This CDR3 is built from 14 residues. Germline assignment: CDR1 LGHNA and CDR2 YSLEER. V was trimmed by 0 bases and J by 6 bases, leaving 11 bases between them. Here the CDR3 reads CASSQDRSGNGYTF. The CDR3 nucleotides are TGCGCCAGCAGCCAAGATCGATCAGGAAATGGCTACACCTTC.

V is TRBV7-9 and J is TRBJ2-3; TRBD2 agrees at 8 bases. This CDR3 comprises 15 residues. Germline-derived CDR1 and CDR2 are SEHNR and FQNEAQ (reference sequence). Trimming removed 0 bases from V and 6 bases from J; junction bases left unmatched: 5. The CDR3 here is CASSLAGGLGDTQYF. The CDR3 nucleotides read TGTGCCAGCAGCTTAGCCGGGGGACTAGGGGATACGCAGTATTTT.

This clone was detected only a few times. V usage is TRBV19 and J usage is TRBJ1-6; 7 bases are a match to TRBD1. The CDR3 has 15 amino acids. V shed 5 bases, J shed 6 bases, and the junction held 7 bases outside the gene matches. CDR1 is LNHDA, CDR2 SQIVND, per germline (reference sequence). Written as DNA, the CDR3 is TGTGCCAGTAGTTCCAGACAGGGAGGTAATTCACCCCTCCACTTT. Its translation is CASSSRQGGNSPLHF.

Worth noting for this clone: Other DNA sequences in this specimen translate into the identical CDR3. The rearrangement uses TRBV7-6 and TRBJ2-7; TRBD1 agrees at 9 bases. Germline CDR1 SGHVS, CDR2 FNYEAQ. This CDR3 region has 14 residues. Trimming removed 4 bases from V and 1 base from J; junction bases left unmatched: 2. CDR3 in amino acids: CASSSGTGSYEQYF. The DNA of the CDR3 is TGTGCCAGCAGCTCCGGGACAGGGTCCTACGAGCAGTACTTC. Based on the CDR3 plus reference TRBV7-6 and TRBJ2-7, the full variable domain is GAGVSQSPRYKVTKRGQDVALRCDPISGHVSLYWYRQALGQGPEFLTYFNYEAQQDKSGLPNDRFSAERPEGSISTLTIQRTEQRDSAMYRCASSSGTGSYEQYFGPGTRLTVT.

To note about this clone: A junction end diverges from the germline sequence, so it may reflect a read error. This chain uses TRBV7-7 with TRBJ2-1, with TRBD2 as a possible D gene (7 bases). The CDR3 runs to 18 residues. Germline V gene data show CDR1 as SSHAT and CDR2 as FNYEAQ (reference sequence). In nucleotides, the CDR3 is TGTGCTAGCAGCCCCTACGCGGGGGCTCCTACTTCAAACAATGAGCAGTTCTTC. Amino acid sequence: CASSPYAGAPTSNNEQFF.

This chain joins TRBV2 and TRBJ1-5; tentatively, D is TRBD1 (5 bases). Germline CDR1 is SNHLY and CDR2 is FYNNEI. The CDR3 runs to 13 residues. Trimming cost V 7 bases and J 3 bases, with 10 bases left between them. CDR3 in amino acids: CASMGVSNQPQHF. The CDR3 nucleotides are TGTGCCAGCATGGGGGTTTCCAATCAGCCCCAGCATTTT. Full variable domain (rest looked up from reference TRBV2 and TRBJ1-5): EPEVTQTPSHQVTQMGQEVILRCVPISNHLYFYWYRQILGQKVEFLVSFYNNEISEKSEIFDDQFSVERPDGSNFTLKIRSTKLEDSAMYFCASMGVSNQPQHFGDGTRLSIL.

This chain connects TRBV6-1 to TRBJ2-7; D gene unclear. From germline, CDR1 is MNHNS and CDR2 SASEGT. This CDR3 is 15 amino acids long. Trimming removed 8 bases from V and 1 base from J, with 18 bases in between. The CDR3 spells CASGAGPQESYEQYF. CDR3 coding DNA: TGTGCCAGCGGAGCAGGACCCCAGGAATCCTACGAGCAGTACTTC.

This clone came up once. V and J are TRBV9 and TRBJ2-1, with TRBD2 matching 14 bases. The CDR3 is made up of 21 amino acids. Germline CDR1 SGDLS, CDR2 YYNGEE. J lost 4 bases, V lost 4 bases, and 19 bases had no gene match. The CDR3 nucleotides read TGTGCCAGCAGCCTACGAAGGACTAGCGGGGGGTCGGGCAAGTCGTACAATGAGCAGTTCTTC. As protein: CASSLRRTSGGSGKSYNEQFF.

This clone has just one count. The V and J genes are TRBV4-1 and TRBJ1-4; D remains unclear. Trimming left V 4 bases short and J 7 bases short, with 16 bases between. CDR1 MGHRA and CDR2 YSYEKL come from the germline V gene. The CDR3 runs to 15 residues. The CDR3 DNA sequence: TGCGCCAGCAGCCCGTTCTTAGCACGGGCTGAAAAACTGTTTTTT. It yields the protein CASSPFLARAEKLFF.

The chain carries TRBV11-1 and TRBJ2-3, with D maybe TRBD2 (6 bases). Germline loops: CDR1 SGHAT, CDR2 FQDESV (reference sequence). Trimming pared 5 bases from V and 6 bases from J, leaving 18 bases between. The CDR3 has 15 amino acids. This CDR3 reads CASSGRTILPDTQYF. In nucleotides, the CDR3 is TGTGCCAGCAGCGGGCGGACTATCCTCCCGGATACGCAGTATTTT.

In regard to this clone: Additional DNA sequences in this sample encode the identical CDR3. The J gene is TRBJ1-2, the V gene TRBV6-5, with TRBD1 as a possible D gene (6 bases). The CDR3 spans 16 residues. CDR1 MNHEY and CDR2 SVGAGI come from the germline V gene. V was shortened by 4 bases and J by 4 bases, with 19 bases between the two germline ends. CDR3 nucleotide sequence: TGTGCCAGCAGTTCCCCGGACAGCCTTTTTGGCTATGGCTACACCTTC. Residues: CASSSPDSLFGYGYTF.

This sequence joins TRBV4-1 and TRBJ1-2; D gene uncertain. Germline assignment: CDR1 MGHRA and CDR2 YSYEKL. The V gene lost 1 base and the J gene lost 1 base, with 7 bases spanning the gap. The CDR3 length is 14 residues. The DNA for the CDR3 is TGCGCCAGCAGCCAAGTGACACTTAACTATGGCTACACCTTC. It codes for CASSQVTLNYGYTF.

The sample holds one count of this clone. V gene TRBV29-1 combines with J gene TRBJ2-1; 9 nucleotides agree with TRBD2. V trimming: 3 bases; J trimming: 1 base; junction bases outside the gene matches: 1. CDR1 and CDR2 (germline): SQVTM, ANQGSEA. The CDR3 has 14 residues. Here the CDR3 DNA reads TGCAGCGTTGATCTAGCGGGGTCCTACAATGAGCAGTTCTTC. Translating it yields CSVDLAGSYNEQFF.